The T cell receptor (beta chain) under discussion was sequenced for a study of OX40 agonist ivuxolimab in advanced cancers. Study in general: Patients were dosed with the agonistic anti-OX40 (CD134) antibody ivuxolimab.

CDR1 and CDR2 from the germline V gene are SGHTA and FQGTGA. The V end lost 5 bases, the J end lost 2 bases, and 18 bases lay between the germline ends. The CDR3 spans 16 residues. Method: immunoSEQ multiplex PCR; TCRdb's copy keeps in-frame clones and lacks some. The sample has 75,000 to 100,000 clones, more than 85% seen once; the top ten hold 0.55% to 0.7%. Sequenced here: CD4+ or CD8+ T cells sorted from blood, sampled in a trial of the OX40 agonist ivuxolimab. This chain connects TRBV7-3 to TRBJ2-5, with D possibly matching TRBD2 (6 bases). This TCR was sampled from an adult with an advanced solid tumor such as melanoma, head and neck, liver or kidney cancer. The CDR3 bases are TGTGCCAGCAGCACACCGGGGGAGGAACTACAAGAGACCCAGTACTTC. Translation: CASSTPGEELQETQYF.